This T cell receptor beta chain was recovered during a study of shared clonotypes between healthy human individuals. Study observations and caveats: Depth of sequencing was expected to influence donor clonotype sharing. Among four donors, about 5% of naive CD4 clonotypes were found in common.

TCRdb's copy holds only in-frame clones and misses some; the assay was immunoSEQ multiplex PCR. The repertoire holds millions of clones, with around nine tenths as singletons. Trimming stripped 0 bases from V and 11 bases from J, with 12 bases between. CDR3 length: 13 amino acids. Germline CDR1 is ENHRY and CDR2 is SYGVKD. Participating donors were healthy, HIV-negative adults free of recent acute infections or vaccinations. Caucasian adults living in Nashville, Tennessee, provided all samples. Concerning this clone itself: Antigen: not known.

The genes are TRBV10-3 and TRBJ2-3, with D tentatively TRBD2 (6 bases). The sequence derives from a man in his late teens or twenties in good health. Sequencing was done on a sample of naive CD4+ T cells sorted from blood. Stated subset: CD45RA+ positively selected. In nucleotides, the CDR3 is TGTGCCATCAGTGAGTCGTCAGGGACTCGGCAGTATTTT. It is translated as CAISESSGTRQYF.